This TCR beta chain was profiled in a study of T cell changes during pregnancy in multiple sclerosis (dated by TCRdb to between 2017 and 2020). Regarding the complete study: Changes in the T cell repertoire over the course of pregnancy were examined in this study in women with multiple sclerosis.

The protocol used for the library was the immunoSEQ multiplex PCR assay. TCRdb holds this immuneACCESS table with in-frame rearrangements only. Some clones are missing; in checked studies, unresolved V genes explain under half, and the rest has no known cause. This sample holds approximately 12,000 clones; 85% to 95% were observed only once. Roughly 0.3% of the sample is taken by the ten largest. A remark on this clone: It has no known antigen specificity. No base-level quality is on record; no much larger clone is a single base apart.

This TCR came from a female donor with multiple sclerosis, enrolled in a pregnancy study. The sample here was CD4+ T cells from peripheral blood mononuclear cells, taken before pregnancy.

The CDR3 sequence is CASSLASGIGYTF. The nucleotides read TGTGCCAGCAGCTTGGCCTCAGGGATTGGCTACACCTTC. The rearrangement joined TRBV5-6 to TRBJ1-2, with TRBD1 as a weak D call on 5 bases. Reading the germline V gene gives CDR1 SGHDT and CDR2 YYEEEE. The CDR3 starts with the cysteine, ends with the phenylalanine, and has 13 residues. This entry keeps only the CDR3 DNA: 39 bases, framed from base 1. V loses 0 bases, J loses 7 bases, and the germline ends lie 10 bases apart.